Shown below are 17 T cell receptor beta chains from a single sample sequenced in a study of cytomegalovirus exposure and HLA in healthy donors (dated by TCRdb to 2016 to 2017). Library method: the immunoSEQ multiplex PCR assay. The immuneACCESS repertoire file appears here via TCRdb, limited to in-frame rearrangements. These files lack a portion of the clones; in checked studies, under half of the deficit traces to unresolved V genes, and the cause of the others is not known. The sample table records some 79,000 clones; approximately 94% of these occur just once. The leading ten clones occupy under 4% of the sample. What was sequenced was PBMCs. The source is a woman aged 18 to 35 in good health and CMV-seropositive.

This clone was counted a single time. The chain recombines TRBV7-8 with TRBJ1-3; weak D call: TRBD1 (6 bases). The germline V gene has CDR1 SGHVS and CDR2 FQNEAQ. The V and J ends lost 1 base and 0 bases respectively, with 16 bases between them. The CDR3 is 18 amino acids. The CDR3: CASSLESGQLHSGNTIYF. CDR3 sequence (DNA): TGTGCCAGCAGCTTAGAAAGTGGACAGTTACACTCTGGAAACACCATATATTTT. Filled out from reference TRBV7-8 and TRBJ1-3, the complete variable domain reads GAGVSQSPRYKVAKRGQDVALRCDPISGHVSLFWYQQALGQGPEFLTYFQNEAQLDKSGLPSDRFFAERPEGSVSTLKIQRTQQEDSAVYLCASSLESGQLHSGNTIYFGEGSWLTVV.

The chain recombines TRBV2 with TRBJ2-7, with a weak D call TRBD2 (5 bases). CDR1 SNHLY and CDR2 FYNNEI come from the germline V gene. V was pared by 5 bases and J by 4 bases, with 18 bases between. The length of the CDR3 is 15 residues. In nucleotides, the CDR3 is TGTGCCAGCAGTCGGGGATCCGAGACTCTTTACGAGCAGTACTTC. This translates into CASSRGSETLYEQYF.

V usage is TRBV13 and J usage is TRBJ2-7, with 12 bases that match TRBD2. V was clipped by 2 bases and J by 2 bases; unmatched bases: 1. The CDR3 has 15 residues. Germline V gene lookup returns CDR1 PRHDT and CDR2 FYEKMQ (reference sequence). The CDR3 nucleotides are TGTGCCAGCAGCTTATCTAGCGGGGGGGCCTACGAGCAGTACTTC. Translation: CASSLSSGGAYEQYF.

The genes are TRBV27 and TRBJ1-2, with D hard to call. There are 13 residues in the CDR3. Per germline, CDR1 MNHEY and CDR2 SMNVEV (reference sequence). Between the trimmed V and J ends, which lost 9 bases and 4 bases, there was a span of 15 bases. CDR3 residues: CASGEFPTYGYTF. DNA for the CDR3: TGTGCCAGTGGGGAGTTCCCGACCTATGGCTACACCTTC.

The chain recombines TRBV5-5 with TRBJ1-5; 10 nucleotides agree with TRBD1. The germline V gene has CDR1 SGHKS and CDR2 YYEKEE (reference sequence). CDR3 size: 14 residues. Trimming cost V 4 bases and J 8 bases; bases outside gene matches: 6. Here the CDR3 reads CASSADRGLEPQHF. Written as DNA, the CDR3 is TGTGCCAGCAGCGCTGACAGGGGGCTAGAGCCCCAGCATTTT. The complete variable domain, with remaining parts taken from reference TRBV5-5 and TRBJ1-5, reads DAGVTQSPTHLIKTRGQQVTLRCSPISGHKSVSWYQQVLGQGPQFIFQYYEKEERGRGNFPDRFSARQFPNYSSELNVNALLLGDSALYLCASSADRGLEPQHFGDGTRLSIL.

The V call is TRBV6-1, the J call TRBJ1-3; weak D call: TRBD1 (5 bases). V lost 4 bases and J lost 4, with 8 bases in between. Germline V gene lookup returns CDR1 MNHNS and CDR2 SASEGT. The CDR3 is 13 residues long. This CDR3 reads CASSVQAGNTIYF. The CDR3 DNA sequence: TGTGCCAGCAGTGTACAGGCCGGAAACACCATATATTTT.

The gene calls are TRBV28 and TRBJ1-2; a possible D gene is TRBD1 (6 bases). V dropped 3 bases and J dropped 4 bases, with 15 bases sitting between them. This CDR3 region has 15 residues. Germline CDR1 reads MDHEN; CDR2 reads SYDVKM. CDR3 region: CASSLGQGLIYGYTF. CDR3 DNA: TGTGCCAGCAGTTTGGGGCAGGGGCTTATCTATGGCTACACCTTC.

The chain employs TRBV28 and TRBJ2-4, with D possibly TRBD2 on 5 matching bases. Germline V gene lookup returns CDR1 MDHEN and CDR2 SYDVKM. Trimming took 6 bases from V and 0 from J, leaving 15 bases between them. This CDR3 has 16 amino acids. CDR3 residues: CASSRAGGLAKNIQYF. The CDR3 DNA reads as TGTGCCAGCAGCCGGGCGGGCGGACTAGCCAAAAACATTCAGTACTTC.

V gene TRBV5-1 combines with J gene TRBJ1-1, with TRBD1 identical over 9 bases. Germline trimming cut 4 bases from V and 0 bases from J; bases unmatched to any gene: 4. Germline CDR1 is SGHRS and CDR2 is YFSETQ. This CDR3 has 15 residues. The CDR3 bases are TGCGCCAGCAGCGGAGGGACAGGGATGAACACTGAAGCTTTCTTT. This codes for CASSGGTGMNTEAFF.

The chain employs TRBV4-3 and TRBJ1-1; maybe TRBD1 (6 bases). Germline V gives CDR1 LGHNA, CDR2 YSLEER. V lost 8 bases and J lost 0, with 13 bases in between. The CDR3 length is 14 residues. CDR3 region: CASSQGTMNTEAFF. The CDR3 DNA sequence: TGCGCCAGCTCTCAGGGGACCATGAACACTGAAGCTTTCTTT.

The rearrangement uses TRBV2 and TRBJ1-6; TRBD1 might be the D (5 bases). This CDR3 spans 15 amino acids. Germline CDR1 reads SNHLY; CDR2 reads FYNNEI. Trimming shortened V by 2 bases and J by 10 bases, and 15 bases separated the two germline ends. The chain's CDR3 is CASSELSGRDSPLHF. The CDR3 DNA reads as TGTGCCAGCAGTGAATTGTCAGGGAGGGACTCACCCCTCCACTTT.

This chain links TRBV2 with TRBJ2-1; TRBD2 aligns across 9 bases. This CDR3 is 17 amino acids long. After removal of 2 bases from V and 0 bases from J, the junction contained 5 bases not matched to a gene. The V gene's germline CDR1 is SNHLY and CDR2 FYNNEI. As DNA, the CDR3 is TGTGCCAGCAGTGAATACGCGGGAGGGCCCTCCTACAATGAGCAGTTCTTC. Translation: CASSEYAGGPSYNEQFF.

This clone came up once. The rearrangement links TRBV9 to TRBJ2-5; the D gene is possibly TRBD2 (5 bases). The CDR3 is made up of 13 amino acids. Germline CDR1 and CDR2: SGDLS and YYNGEE. V was trimmed by 3 bases and J by 2 bases, leaving 8 bases between them. CDR3 DNA: TGTGCCAGCAGCGGAGGGCGTCAAGAGACCCAGTACTTC. The encoded protein is CASSGGRQETQYF.

CDR3 coding DNA: TGCGCCAGCAGCTTGGGGCAGGGGCGAGTAAGCTACACCTTC. This translates into CASSLGQGRVSYTF. The rearrangement links TRBV5-1 to TRBJ1-2; D is perhaps TRBD1 (6 bases). V gave up 0 bases and J gave up 9 bases, with 15 bases separating them. This CDR3 is 14 amino acids long. CDR1 is SGHRS and CDR2 is YFSETQ in the germline V gene.

This clone was recorded only once. This chain uses TRBV5-1 with TRBJ2-3, with D maybe TRBD1 (6 bases). This CDR3 has 15 amino acids. CDR1 and CDR2 from the germline V gene are SGHRS and YFSETQ. V lost 0 bases, J lost 1 base, and 9 bases lay in between. The CDR3 sequence is CASSLGGQRTDTQYF. The CDR3, as DNA: TGCGCCAGCAGCTTGGGGGGACAACGCACAGATACGCAGTATTTT.

CDR3 in DNA: TGTGCCAGCAGGGCCGGACAGGGGAGCACAGATACGCAGTATTTT. Translating it yields CASRAGQGSTDTQYF. The chain carries TRBV2 and TRBJ2-3, with TRBD1 matching over 9 bases. The CDR3 extends over 15 amino acids. The trim removed 6 bases at V and 0 bases at J, leaving 4 bases unmatched. Germline CDR1 reads SNHLY; CDR2 reads FYNNEI.

The chain employs TRBV5-8 and TRBJ2-7, with D possibly being TRBD2 (6 bases). CDR1 SGHTS and CDR2 YDEGEE come from the germline V gene. V was shortened by 0 bases and J by 6 bases, with 19 bases between the two germline ends. This CDR3 spans 16 amino acids. CDR3 coding DNA: TGTGCCAGCAGCTTGGGGTCGGCGGGACTGGGTCGCGAGCAGTACTTC. Translation gives CASSLGSAGLGREQYF.